This T cell receptor beta chain emerged from a study of control samples from healthy donors and cancer patients. The method was immunoSEQ multiplex PCR; TCRdb's version includes in-frame clones alone and lacks a portion of them. The table has roughly 160,000 clones, 90% to 95% seen once. CDR1 is KGHSH, CDR2 LQKENI, per germline. The CDR3 extends over 15 amino acids. With 2 bases removed from V and 0 bases from J, the gap between germline ends came to 10 bases. The source is a man aged 60 to 69 with colorectal cancer. Specimen: PBMCs. J is TRBJ2-5 and V is TRBV18; D is unclear. CDR3 coding DNA: TGTGCCAGCTCACCAAGCCTGACGTACCAAGAGACCCAGTACTTC. Translation: CASSPSLTYQETQYF.